These T cell receptor beta chains were read from a single sample in a study of blood T cell repertoires in COVID-19. Some clones are missing from TCRdb's copy, which holds only in-frame ones; the method was immunoSEQ multiplex PCR. This repertoire shows 350,000 to 400,000 clones, roughly 88% found once; its top ten account for more than 0.85%. The sequencing sample was made of PBMCs or T cells enriched from blood (not recorded which). The receptors shown here come from a woman in her thirties with acute COVID-19. CDR3s include the opening cysteine and the closing phenylalanine or tryptophan. The D gene is left open where the match is weak. Size is omitted from some rows. Given values are once, few, many or a class for expanded clones.

DNA,CDR3,size,J,D,V
TGCGCCAGCAGCGCTTCACTCCCCGGGCAGGGCGAGATGATGACTGAAGCTTTCTTT,CASSASLPGQGEMMTEAFF,-,TRBJ1-1,-,TRBV5-1
TGCAGCGTTGCCAGATCCTACGAGCAGTACTTC,CSVARSYEQYF,once,TRBJ2-7,-,TRBV29-1
TGTGCCAGCAGTTATATGGGCGGGTCCTATGGCTACACCTTC,CASSYMGGSYGYTF,-,TRBJ1-2,-,TRBV6-6
TGTGCCAGCAGCGTAGACGGGGATAGCGGGGAGCTGTTTTTT,CASSVDGDSGELFF,-,TRBJ2-2,-,TRBV9
TGTGCCAGCAGCCGTGGGACAGGCATTGATAATTCACCCCTCCACTTT,CASSRGTGIDNSPLHF,-,TRBJ1-6,TRBD1,TRBV11-2
TGTGCCAGTGCAAGGAGGGACAGGGCGGCTGAAGCTTTCTTT,CASARRDRAAEAFF,-,TRBJ1-1,TRBD1,TRBV19
TGTGCCAGCAGCCCCGAGGTAAATCAGCCCCAGCATTTT,CASSPEVNQPQHF,-,TRBJ1-5,-,TRBV5-8
TGTGCCAGCAGCCTAGCGGGCACCATATATTTT,CASSLAGTIYF,few,TRBJ1-3,-,TRBV6-1
TGTGCCAGCAGTTATACGACAGGGGCCGGTGAAGCTTTCTTT,CASSYTTGAGEAFF,-,TRBJ1-1,TRBD1,TRBV6-5
TGTGCCAGCAGCTCCGAGCGCGGGACAGGGGAAACTGAAGCTTTCTTT,CASSSERGTGETEAFF,-,TRBJ1-1,TRBD1,TRBV7-9
TGTGCCTGGAGTGCCAATCCCGCTAGCGGGGGGGTGGTCGGGGAGCTGTTTTTT,CAWSANPASGGVVGELFF,-,TRBJ2-2,TRBD2,TRBV30
TGTGCCAGCAGCTACCGGGACAGGAACACTGAAGCTTTCTTT,CASSYRDRNTEAFF,-,TRBJ1-1,TRBD1,TRBV6-5
TGTGCCAGCAGCTTTGGACAGGGAGATGGCTACACCTTC,CASSFGQGDGYTF,-,TRBJ1-2,TRBD1,TRBV5-5
TGTGCCAGCAGCCCCCCGGGGGGGCTGGAAGGCTACACCTTC,CASSPPGGLEGYTF,-,TRBJ1-2,-,TRBV6-5
TGTGCCAGCAGTTCGTTCGGGAACACTGAAGCTTTCTTT,CASSSFGNTEAFF,-,TRBJ1-1,-,TRBV6-2/TRBV6-3
TGTGCCAGCAGCCCTTCCGATCCGGGTCGCAACTACGAGCAGTACTTC,CASSPSDPGRNYEQYF,-,TRBJ2-7,-,TRBV14
TGTGCCAGTAGTGCGGACAGGTTGAACACTGAAGCTTTCTTT,CASSADRLNTEAFF,-,TRBJ1-1,TRBD1,TRBV19
TGCGCCAGCAGTGAGGGGAGGGCTTATCAGCCCCAGCATTTT,CASSEGRAYQPQHF,once,TRBJ1-5,-,TRBV10-2
TGTGCCAGCAGTCTACAGGGGAACCCTCAGCCCCAGCATTTT,CASSLQGNPQPQHF,few,TRBJ1-5,TRBD1,TRBV2
TGTGCCAGCAGTTTCCGGGACTCCAATGAGCAGTTCTTC,CASSFRDSNEQFF,-,TRBJ2-1,-,TRBV27
TGTGCCAGCAGCTTGACGGGACAGACCACAGATACGCAGTATTTT,CASSLTGQTTDTQYF,-,TRBJ2-3,TRBD1,TRBV5-6
TGTGCCTGGAAGGACAGGGGCAATCAGCCCCAGCATTTT,CAWKDRGNQPQHF,-,TRBJ1-5,TRBD1,TRBV30
TGTGCCAGTAGTATGCTTCAGGGGGCGCTTGGAAACACCATATATTTT,CASSMLQGALGNTIYF,few,TRBJ1-3,TRBD1,TRBV19
TGTGCCAGCAGTACGACAGGGCTCCTTGGGGCCAACGTCCTGACTTTC,CASSTTGLLGANVLTF,few,TRBJ2-6,TRBD1,TRBV11-2
TGCGCCAGCAGCCAAGAATCCACTGACAATGAGCAGTTCTTC,CASSQESTDNEQFF,-,TRBJ2-1,-,TRBV4-3
TGTGCCAGCAGCTTAACCGGGGACTTATTCACAGATACGCAGTATTTT,CASSLTGDLFTDTQYF,-,TRBJ2-3,-,TRBV7-3
TGTGCCAGCAGTTGGAGCGGGGGCTTCCCGGATACCGGGGAGCTGTTTTTT,CASSWSGGFPDTGELFF,-,TRBJ2-2,TRBD2,TRBV27
TGTGCCAGCAGCGTAGCCCCTCTAGCGGGGGGATTTGATACGCAGTATTTT,CASSVAPLAGGFDTQYF,-,TRBJ2-3,TRBD2,TRBV9